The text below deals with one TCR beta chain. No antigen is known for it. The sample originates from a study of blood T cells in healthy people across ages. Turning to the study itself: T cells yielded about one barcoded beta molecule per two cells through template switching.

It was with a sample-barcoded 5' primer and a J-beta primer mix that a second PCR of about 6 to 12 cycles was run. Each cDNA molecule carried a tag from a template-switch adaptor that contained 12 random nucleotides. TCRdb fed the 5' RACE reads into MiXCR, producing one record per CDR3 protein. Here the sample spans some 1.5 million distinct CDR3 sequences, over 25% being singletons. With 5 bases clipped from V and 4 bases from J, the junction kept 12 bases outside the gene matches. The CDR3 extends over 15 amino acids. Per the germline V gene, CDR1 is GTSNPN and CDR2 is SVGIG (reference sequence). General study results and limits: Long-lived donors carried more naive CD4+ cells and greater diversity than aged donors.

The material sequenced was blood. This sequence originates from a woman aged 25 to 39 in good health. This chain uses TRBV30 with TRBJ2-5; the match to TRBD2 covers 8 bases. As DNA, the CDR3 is TGTGCCTGGTGGGTGGTACGGGAGGGGAGAGAGACCCAGTACTTC. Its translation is CAWWVVREGRETQYF.